This record covers a single T cell receptor (beta chain). What it binds is not known. Alongside a J-beta primer mix, a sample-barcoded 5' primer served in a second PCR lasting roughly 7 to 12 cycles. TCRdb reprocessed the 5' RACE reads with MiXCR, giving one entry per CDR3 protein. Of more than 800,000 distinct CDR3 sequences listed, under 45% are singletons. This entry belongs to a study of blood T cells in healthy people across ages. Study-wide results and caveats: A roughly linear age-dependent decrease characterized TCR beta diversity per million T cells. Lack of knowledge of donor CMV status possibly confounded expanded clonotype changes.

Caucasian individuals from Russia who were healthy and aged roughly 6 to 95 acted as donors. Germline V lookup: CDR1 DFQATT, CDR2 SNEGSKA (reference sequence). This CDR3 comprises 12 residues. The V and J ends lost 7 bases and 8 bases, in that order; junction bases with no gene match: 8. The sequence came from a woman aged 55-75 years in good health. The specimen sequenced was blood. V gene TRBV20-1 combines with J gene TRBJ2-1; 7 positions match TRBD2. CDR3 sequence reads: CSGAGVIDEQFF. Here the CDR3 DNA reads TGCAGTGGGGCGGGAGTTATCGATGAGCAGTTCTTC.